This TCR beta chain was observed in a study of blood T cell repertoires in COVID-19. Study summary: Acute-phase and convalescent COVID-19 samples originated in the United States, Italy and Spain. PBMCs, B-cell-depleted T cells, or T cells provided the cDNA or gDNA that made up the material.

Original data processing: Reference gene primers were amplified, and this amplification served to estimate nucleated cell counts. TCRdb keeps only in-frame clones here, not all; method: immunoSEQ multiplex PCR. Clone size and the V and J calls come from that table; the DNA yielded D and trimming. The data hold 70,000 or so clones, with 83% observed a single time. Looked up from germline, CDR1 is LNHNV and CDR2 is YYDKDF (reference sequence). Trimming removed 0 bases from V and 8 bases from J, with 13 bases in between. The CDR3 contains 15 residues. The sample comprised peripheral blood. The V gene is TRBV15, the J gene TRBJ1-4; D is possibly TRBD1 (6 bases). The TCR was taken from a woman aged 60-70 years with acute or convalescent COVID-19. CDR3 region: CATSREGPGAEKLFF. Written as DNA, the CDR3 is TGTGCCACCAGCAGAGAAGGACCAGGGGCGGAAAAACTGTTTTTT. Filled out from reference TRBV15 and TRBJ1-4, the complete variable domain reads DAMVIQNPRYQVTQFGKPVTLSCSQTLNHNVMYWYQQKSSQAPKLLFHYYDKDFNNEADTPDNFQSRRPNTSFCFLDIRSPGLGDTAMYLCATSREGPGAEKLFFGSGTQLSVL.